One sample yielded the 24 T cell receptor beta chains listed below, sequenced in a study of T cells in Graves' hyperthyroidism and ophthalmopathy. RNA transcripts yielded amplified TCR beta CDR3 regions. The primer set for the first-round RT-PCR of the TCR CDR3 was HTBI. MiXCR, applied by TCRdb to the multiplex PCR reads, yields one record per CDR3 protein. In the table there are about 420,000 distinct CDR3 sequences, roughly 14% of which are singletons. The sequenced sample was blood. These receptors came from a woman in her late teens or twenties with Graves' hyperthyroidism.

This clonotype has a count of ten or more. The rearrangement joins TRBV28 to TRBJ1-1, with D unresolved. Germline-derived CDR1 and CDR2 are MDHEN and SYDVKM. Trimming stripped 6 bases from V and 0 bases from J, with 17 bases between. There are 16 residues in the CDR3. The CDR3 bases are TGTGCCAGCAGGTTCACCCGAGGCGATTTGAACACTGAAGCTTTCTTT. Encoded protein: CASRFTRGDLNTEAFF.

In this sample, this clonotype turned up a few times. The chain carries TRBV11-2 and TRBJ1-2; the D is unclear. Germline CDR1 reads SGHAT; CDR2 reads FQNNGV. The V end lost 2 bases, the J end lost 2 bases, and 9 bases lay between the germline ends. The CDR3 loop spans 14 amino acids. The CDR3 is CASSLSVQNYGYTF. CDR3 DNA sequence: TGTGCCAGCAGCTTAAGTGTACAGAACTATGGCTACACCTTC. Full variable domain (missing parts from reference TRBV11-2 and TRBJ1-2): EAGVAQSPRYKIIEKRQSVAFWCNPISGHATLYWYQQILGQGPKLLIQFQNNGVVDDSQLPKDRFSAERLKGVDSTLKIQPAKLEDSAVYLCASSLSVQNYGYTFGSGTRLTVV.

This clonotype was recorded at least ten times. The rearrangement links TRBV7-3 to TRBJ2-5, with 8 bases identical to TRBD2. The germline V gene encodes CDR1 SGHTA and CDR2 FQGTGA. The V segment lost 1 base and the J segment 5 bases; nucleotides outside the gene matches: 6. This CDR3 has 15 amino acids. The CDR3: CASSLNGGAQETQYF. DNA of the CDR3: TGTGCCAGCAGCTTAAACGGGGGGGCACAGGAGACCCAGTACTTC.

This clonotype was found many times. This chain connects TRBV3-1 to TRBJ1-2; no clear D. Germline lookup yields CDR1 LGHDT and CDR2 YNNKEL (reference sequence). The V end lost 5 bases, the J end lost 3 bases, and 16 bases lay between the germline ends. This CDR3 has 15 residues. The CDR3 DNA reads as TGTGCCAGCAGCGACCGAGATGGGAGGGACTATGGCTACACCTTC. This codes for CASSDRDGRDYGYTF. The full variable domain, completed using reference TRBV3-1 and TRBJ1-2, is DTAVSQTPKYLVTQMGNDKSIKCEQNLGHDTMYWYKQDSKKFLKIMFSYNNKELIINETVPNRFSPKSPDKAHLNLHINSLELGDSAVYFCASSDRDGRDYGYTFGSGTRLTVV.

This clonotype was counted between two and nine times. The V call is TRBV19, the J call TRBJ2-2, with TRBD2 as a possible D gene (6 bases). V was cut by 5 bases and J by 3 bases, with 13 bases left in between. CDR3 length equals 15 residues. From germline, CDR1 is LNHDA and CDR2 SQIVND (reference sequence). CDR3 sequence (DNA): TGTGCCAGTAGTCTCCAATGGGGGGACACCGGGGAGCTGTTTTTT. Protein product: CASSLQWGDTGELFF.

This clonotype was counted many times. V gene TRBV6-6 combines with J gene TRBJ1-4; D possibly corresponds to TRBD1 (6 bases). The ends were cut back, 2 bases at V and 3 bases at J, with 13 bases in the middle. CDR1 and CDR2 (germline): MNHNY, SVGAGI (reference sequence). The CDR3 extends over 16 amino acids. The CDR3 DNA follows: TGTGCCAGCAGTTACGTACCGGGACAACCTAATGAAAAACTGTTTTTT. It is translated as CASSYVPGQPNEKLFF.

There are a few counts of this clonotype. V usage is TRBV18 and J usage is TRBJ1-3, with 9 bases identical to TRBD1. The CDR3 length is 17 residues. CDR1 is KGHSH, CDR2 LQKENI, per germline. J lost 2 bases, V lost 1 base, and 6 bases had no gene match. Here the CDR3 reads CASSPRDRAVAGNTIYF. The CDR3 coding sequence is TGTGCCAGCTCACCACGGGACAGGGCGGTAGCTGGAAACACCATATATTTT.

This clonotype was counted ten times or more. The rearrangement links TRBV20-1 to TRBJ1-2, with D tentatively TRBD1 (5 bases). Per germline, CDR1 DFQATT and CDR2 SNEGSKA (reference sequence). The CDR3 has 13 amino acids. The V end was cut by 4 bases, the J end by 0 bases, with 9 bases between. The CDR3 DNA is TGCAGTGCTACTCCGGGGGCTAACTATGGCTACACCTTC. This sequence encodes CSATPGANYGYTF.

Notes on this clonotype: Germline is not matched at one junction end, which may reflect a read error. The chain combines TRBV5-8 with TRBJ2-3; possibly TRBD1 or TRBD2 for D (5 bases each). This CDR3 is built from 16 residues. In germline, CDR1 is SGHTS, CDR2 YDEGEE. For the CDR3, the DNA is TGTACCAGCAGCCCGGGCTCAGAGGGGAGTCCAGATACGCAGTATTTT. This gives the protein CTSSPGSEGSPDTQYF. Complete variable domain (other parts from reference TRBV5-8 and TRBJ2-3): EAGVTQSPTHLIKTRGQQATLRCSPISGHTSVYWYQQALGLGLQFLLWYDEGEERNRGNFPPRFSGRQFPNYSSELNVNALELEDSALYLCTSSPGSEGSPDTQYFGPGTRLTVL.

This clonotype was counted only a few times. The chain recombines TRBV18 with TRBJ2-1; 11 nucleotides line up with TRBD2. From germline, CDR1 is KGHSH and CDR2 LQKENI. J gave up 6 bases and V 3 bases, and 4 bases lay outside the gene matches. The CDR3 runs 15 residues. This chain's CDR3 is CASSPTSGVINEQFF. CDR3 nucleotide sequence: TGTGCCAGCTCACCGACTAGCGGGGTGATCAATGAGCAGTTCTTC.

A few counts support this clonotype. V and J are TRBV20-1 and TRBJ1-5; D ambiguous. Germline V gene data show CDR1 as DFQATT and CDR2 as SNEGSKA (reference sequence). CDR3 length equals 13 residues. V lost 0 bases and J lost 3, with 6 bases in between. For the CDR3, the DNA is TGCAGTGCTAGAGAGCGGTTCAATCAGCCCCAGCATTTT. Its translation is CSARERFNQPQHF.

Concerning this clonotype itself: Possible read error: a much larger clone is one base away. The rearrangement joins TRBV6-5 to TRBJ1-1; D might be TRBD1 (5 bases). Germline CDR1 MNHEY, CDR2 SVGAGI. The V end was cut by 2 bases, the J end by 10 bases, with 14 bases between. The CDR3 totals 13 residues. The CDR3, as DNA: TGTGCCAGCAGTTACCAGGGTACTGCTGTAGCTTTCTTT. It specifies CASSYQGTAVAFF.

This clonotype occurred many times. The rearrangement uses TRBV20-1 and TRBJ2-7; a weak D match, TRBD2 (6 bases). Germline CDR1 DFQATT, CDR2 SNEGSKA (reference sequence). V lost 3 bases, J lost 4 bases, and 22 bases lay in between. This CDR3 comprises 16 residues. CDR3 nucleotide sequence: TGCAGTGCTAGGGGCAGGGCCGACTCGGGACTTTACGAGCAGTACTTC. Its protein is CSARGRADSGLYEQYF.

Details on this clonotype: Compared with germline, one end of the junction differs, possibly owing to a read error. Here the CDR3 reads CASSIGHPYSEQFF. As DNA, the CDR3 is TGTGCCAGTAGTATCGGACACCCTTACAGTGAGCAGTTCTTC. The chain joins TRBV19 to TRBJ2-1, with D perhaps TRBD1 (5 bases). CDR1 is LNHDA, CDR2 SQIVND, per germline (reference sequence). This CDR3 spans 14 amino acids.

There are a few counts of this clonotype. The CDR3, as DNA: TGCAGCGTTGCAATGGCCTACGAGCAGTACTTC. Translated: CSVAMAYEQYF. This rearrangement joins TRBV29-1 to TRBJ2-7; no firm D call. The germline gives CDR1 SQVTM, CDR2 ANQGSEA. The CDR3 is 11 residues long. The V end lost 4 bases, the J end lost 2 bases, and 6 bases lay between the germline ends.

This chain links TRBV7-8 with TRBJ2-5; D unclear. The V gene's germline CDR1 is SGHVS and CDR2 FQNEAQ. Deletions cut 4 bases from V and 2 bases from J, with 11 bases between. The length of the CDR3 is 14 residues. CDR3 in DNA: TGTGCCAGCAGCTACCGGACGGAGCAAGAGACCCAGTACTTC. It encodes CASSYRTEQETQYF. Filled out from reference TRBV7-8 and TRBJ2-5, the complete variable domain reads GAGVSQSPRYKVAKRGQDVALRCDPISGHVSLFWYQQALGQGPEFLTYFQNEAQLDKSGLPSDRFFAERPEGSVSTLKIQRTQQEDSAVYLCASSYRTEQETQYFGPGTRLLVL.

Many counts were recorded for this clonotype. V and J are TRBV3-1 and TRBJ1-1; TRBD1 agrees at 7 bases. The CDR3 extends over 14 amino acids. Germline CDR1 is LGHDT and CDR2 is YNNKEL (reference sequence). V gave up 5 bases and J gave up 1 base; unmatched junction bases: 4. DNA for the CDR3: TGTGCCAGCAGCGGGCGGGACAGGAACACTGAAGCTTTCTTT. The encoded protein is CASSGRDRNTEAFF.

This clonotype was found a few times. The CDR3 spells CASSKLAGLGHEQFF. As DNA, the CDR3 is TGTGCCAGCAGCAAGCTAGCGGGCTTGGGGCATGAGCAGTTCTTC. The chain recombines TRBV14 with TRBJ2-1; TRBD2 agrees at 8 bases. J gave up 8 bases and V 5 bases, and 11 bases lay outside the gene matches. CDR1 and CDR2 (germline): SGHDN, FVKESK. This CDR3 is 15 amino acids long.

The rearrangement joins TRBV19 to TRBJ1-5; D gene uncertain. Germline lookup yields CDR1 LNHDA and CDR2 SQIVND (reference sequence). V shed 6 bases and J shed 3 bases, with 12 bases lying between them. This CDR3 is built from 14 residues. The DNA of the CDR3 is TGTGCCAGTAGCCCCGGGAGACACAATCAGCCCCAGCATTTT. This codes for CASSPGRHNQPQHF. Full variable domain (missing parts from reference TRBV19 and TRBJ1-5): DGGITQSPKYLFRKEGQNVTLSCEQNLNHDAMYWYRQDPGQGLRLIYYSQIVNDFQKGDIAEGYSVSREKKESFPLTVTSAQKNPTAFYLCASSPGRHNQPQHFGDGTRLSIL.

This clonotype was seen at least ten times. V usage is TRBV28 and J usage is TRBJ1-2; no clear D gene. Germline V gene data show CDR1 as MDHEN and CDR2 as SYDVKM. The CDR3 is 15 residues long. With 6 bases removed from V and 2 bases from J, the gap between germline ends came to 16 bases. As DNA, the CDR3 is TGTGCCAGCAGATCGAGGGCGATTACCAACTATGGCTACACCTTC. Translated, it gives CASRSRAITNYGYTF.

V usage is TRBV7-9 and J usage is TRBJ2-2; 8 bases align to TRBD2. Trimming removed 6 bases from V and 6 bases from J; junction bases left unmatched: 15. The length of the CDR3 is 17 residues. Germline values: CDR1 SEHNR, CDR2 FQNEAQ (reference sequence). This chain's CDR3 is CASSFTLGGAVSGELFF. The CDR3 DNA reads TGTGCCAGCAGTTTTACCCTCGGGGGGGCCGTCTCCGGGGAGCTGTTTTTT.

This clonotype was counted ten times or more. CDR3 amino acids: CASRNLGQGYEQYF. Written as DNA, the CDR3 is TGTGCCAGCAGGAACCTTGGACAAGGGTACGAGCAGTACTTC. The rearrangement uses TRBV6-1 and TRBJ2-7, with a weak D call TRBD1 (5 bases). Trimming took 6 bases from V and 4 from J, leaving 16 bases between them. CDR1 is MNHNS and CDR2 is SASEGT in the germline V gene. There are 14 residues in the CDR3.

The chain recombines TRBV30 with TRBJ2-3; 12 bases line up with TRBD2. Losses at the gene ends were 4 bases for V and 4 bases for J; bases not matched to a gene: 6. CDR1 and CDR2 (germline): GTSNPN, SVGIG (reference sequence). The CDR3 consists of 15 residues. In DNA, the CDR3 is TGTGCCTGGAACCGACTAGCGGGGGAGGCAGATACGCAGTATTTT. It specifies CAWNRLAGEADTQYF.

This clonotype has ten or more counts. The chain carries TRBV15 and TRBJ2-5, with no clear D. CDR3 size: 15 residues. Germline CDR1 reads LNHNV; CDR2 reads YYDKDF (reference sequence). V was clipped by 0 bases and J by 1 base, with 9 bases between them. The CDR3 spells CATSRERFPQETQYF. In DNA, the CDR3 is TGTGCCACCAGCAGAGAGAGGTTTCCCCAAGAGACCCAGTACTTC. Filled out from reference TRBV15 and TRBJ2-5, the complete variable domain reads DAMVIQNPRYQVTQFGKPVTLSCSQTLNHNVMYWYQQKSSQAPKLLFHYYDKDFNNEADTPDNFQSRRPNTSFCFLDIRSPGLGDTAMYLCATSRERFPQETQYFGPGTRLLVL.